A single sample gave rise to the 5 T cell receptor beta chains below, sequenced in a study of beta chain features in type 1 diabetes. General study points: Patients with Type 1 diabetes showed moderately but significantly shorter TCRB CDR3s in all four CD4+ subsets.

Isolated RNA was reverse transcribed in full, so expressed TCRB transcripts were sequenced. Using immunoSEQ multiplex PCR, the repertoire was profiled, and TCRdb retains in-frame clones only, with some absent. The sample has 200,000 to 300,000 clones; about 20% are singletons. Their antigens are not known. Sequenced: naive CD4+ T cells from blood. All receptors derive from a woman aged 40 to 50 with type 1 diabetes.

The rearrangement links TRBV7-9 to TRBJ2-7; no reliable D call. Germline CDR1 is SEHNR and CDR2 is FQNEAQ (reference sequence). V dropped 1 base and J dropped 3 bases, with 10 bases sitting between them. This CDR3 contains 14 residues. CDR3 loop: CASSLGQDVYEQYF. CDR3 nucleotide sequence: TGTGCCAGCAGCTTAGGGCAGGATGTCTACGAGCAGTACTTC.

V and J are TRBV5-1 and TRBJ1-1; D is unclear. The CDR3 contains 13 residues. Germline CDR1 SGHRS, CDR2 YFSETQ. Trimming took off 2 bases at V and 7 bases at J, with 12 bases between the two ends. Here the CDR3 reads CASSLEVSSEAFF. For the CDR3, the DNA is TGCGCCAGCAGCTTAGAGGTATCGAGTGAAGCTTTCTTT. Full variable domain (rest looked up from reference TRBV5-1 and TRBJ1-1): KAGVTQTPRYLIKTRGQQVTLSCSPISGHRSVSWYQQTPGQGLQFLFEYFSETQRNKGNFPGRFSGRQFSNSRSEMNVSTLELGDSALYLCASSLEVSSEAFFGQGTRLTVV.

The chain joins TRBV4-1 to TRBJ1-5; D is ambiguous. The CDR3 loop spans 13 amino acids. Trimming left V 4 bases short and J 2 bases short, with 6 bases between. Germline-derived CDR1 and CDR2 are MGHRA and YSYEKL. The CDR3 sequence: CASSLQGNQPQHF. The CDR3 region has the DNA TGCGCCAGCAGCCTTCAGGGCAATCAGCCCCAGCATTTT.

This chain connects TRBV5-1 to TRBJ2-2; D perhaps matches TRBD1 (6 bases). CDR1 SGHRS and CDR2 YFSETQ come from the germline V gene. This CDR3 has 15 amino acids. V was clipped by 0 bases and J by 7 bases, with 13 bases between them. CDR3 bases: TGCGCCAGCAGCTTGGGTCCCCGGACAGACGGGGAGCTGTTTTTT. Translated: CASSLGPRTDGELFF.

The genes are TRBV13 and TRBJ2-7; weak D call: TRBD1 (5 bases). CDR1 is PRHDT, CDR2 FYEKMQ, per germline (reference sequence). V was cut by 2 bases and J by 6 bases, with 14 bases left in between. The length of the CDR3 is 14 residues. CDR3 sequence (DNA): TGTGCCAGCAGCTTAAGGGGATCCGCTAGCGAGCAGTACTTC. Encoded protein: CASSLRGSASEQYF.